The present TCR beta chain was sequenced within a study of T cells in Graves' hyperthyroidism and ophthalmopathy. This CDR3 is 15 amino acids long. CDR1 and CDR2 from the germline V gene are KGHSH and LQKENI. Trimming removed 6 bases from V and 2 bases from J, with 14 bases in between. Regions amplified from RNA transcripts were the TCR beta CDR3 regions. The HTBI primer set was used in a first-round RT-PCR of the TCR CDR3. Each CDR3 protein gets one entry after TCRdb re-called the multiplex PCR reads with MiXCR. The repertoire holds approximately 690,000 distinct CDR3 sequences, with about 20% as singletons. This clonotype was recorded many times.

Sequencing used blood. This chain links TRBV18 with TRBJ1-5, with a possible D match to TRBD1 (6 bases). The origin of this receptor is a man younger than 40 with Graves' ophthalmopathy. The CDR3 spells CASSPREGGNQPQHF. The CDR3 bases are TGTGCCAGCTCCCCCCGGGAGGGGGGCAATCAGCCCCAGCATTTT.